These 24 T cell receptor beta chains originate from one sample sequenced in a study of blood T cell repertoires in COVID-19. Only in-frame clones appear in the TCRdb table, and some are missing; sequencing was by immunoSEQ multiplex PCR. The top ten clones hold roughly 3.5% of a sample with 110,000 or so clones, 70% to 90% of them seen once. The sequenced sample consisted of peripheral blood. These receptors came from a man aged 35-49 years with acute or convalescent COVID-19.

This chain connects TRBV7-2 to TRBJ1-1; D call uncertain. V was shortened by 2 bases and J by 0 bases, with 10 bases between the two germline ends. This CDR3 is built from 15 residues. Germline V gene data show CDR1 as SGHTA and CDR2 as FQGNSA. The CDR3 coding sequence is TGTGCCAGCAGCTTATCGGTGAGGGTGAACACTGAAGCTTTCTTT. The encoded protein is CASSLSVRVNTEAFF.

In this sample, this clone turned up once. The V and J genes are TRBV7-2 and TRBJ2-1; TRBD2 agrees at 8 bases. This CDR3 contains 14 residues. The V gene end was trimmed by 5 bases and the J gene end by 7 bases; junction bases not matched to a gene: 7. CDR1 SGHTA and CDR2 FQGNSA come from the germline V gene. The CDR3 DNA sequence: TGTGCCAGCAGCCCGACTAGCGTTGTAAATGAGCAGTTCTTC. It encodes CASSPTSVVNEQFF.

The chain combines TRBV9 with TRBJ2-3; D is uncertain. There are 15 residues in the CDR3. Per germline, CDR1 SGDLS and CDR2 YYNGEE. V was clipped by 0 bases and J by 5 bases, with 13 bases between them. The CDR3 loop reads CASSVVGSLQDTQYF. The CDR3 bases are TGTGCCAGCAGCGTAGTTGGTAGCTTGCAAGATACGCAGTATTTT.

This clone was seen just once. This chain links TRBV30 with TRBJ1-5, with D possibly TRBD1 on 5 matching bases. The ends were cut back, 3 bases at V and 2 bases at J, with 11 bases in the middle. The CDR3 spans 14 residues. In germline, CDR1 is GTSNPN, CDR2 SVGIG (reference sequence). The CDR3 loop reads CAWRGPGRNQPQHF. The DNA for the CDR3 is TGTGCCTGGAGAGGCCCAGGGCGCAATCAGCCCCAGCATTTT.

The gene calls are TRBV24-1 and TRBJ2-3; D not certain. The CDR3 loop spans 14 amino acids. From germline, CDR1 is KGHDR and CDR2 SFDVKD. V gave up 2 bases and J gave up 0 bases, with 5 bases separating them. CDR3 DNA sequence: TGTGCCACCAGTGATTGGGCAAGCACAGATACGCAGTATTTT. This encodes CATSDWASTDTQYF.

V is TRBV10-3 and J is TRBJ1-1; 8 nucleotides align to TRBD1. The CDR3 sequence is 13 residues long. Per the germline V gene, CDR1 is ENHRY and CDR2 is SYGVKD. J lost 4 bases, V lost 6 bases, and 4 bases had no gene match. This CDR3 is CAISRDRTTEAFF. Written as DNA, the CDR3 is TGTGCCATCAGCCGGGACAGGACCACTGAAGCTTTCTTT.

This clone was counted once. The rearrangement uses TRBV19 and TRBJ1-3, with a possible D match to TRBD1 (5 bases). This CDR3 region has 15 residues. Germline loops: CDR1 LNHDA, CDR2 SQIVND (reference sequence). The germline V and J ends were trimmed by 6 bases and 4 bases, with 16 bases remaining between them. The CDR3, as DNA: TGTGCCAGTAGACGCCGGACATCCGCCGGAAACACCATATATTTT. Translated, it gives CASRRRTSAGNTIYF.

The CDR3 here is CASSLARQGIYYEQYF. As DNA, the CDR3 is TGTGCCAGCAGCTTGGCAAGACAGGGGATTTACTACGAGCAGTACTTC. The chain recombines TRBV5-5 with TRBJ2-7; 8 bases are a match to TRBD1. The germline gives CDR1 SGHKS, CDR2 YYEKEE (reference sequence). This CDR3 is built from 16 residues. Trimming at V came to 0 bases and at J to 3 bases, leaving 8 bases not matched to a gene.

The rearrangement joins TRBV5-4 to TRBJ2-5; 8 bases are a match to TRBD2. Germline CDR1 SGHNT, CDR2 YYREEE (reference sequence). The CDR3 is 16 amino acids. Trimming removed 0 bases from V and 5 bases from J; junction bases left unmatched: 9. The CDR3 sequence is CASSLGGRGGLETQYF. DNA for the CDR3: TGTGCCAGCAGCTTGGGAGGTCGGGGGGGGCTTGAGACCCAGTACTTC.

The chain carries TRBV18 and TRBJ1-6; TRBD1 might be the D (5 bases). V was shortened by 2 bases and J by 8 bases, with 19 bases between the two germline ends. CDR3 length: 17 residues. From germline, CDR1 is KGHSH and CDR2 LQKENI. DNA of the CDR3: TGTGCCAGCTCACCAGTTACCGTCGCTGGGGGGGATTCACCCCTCCACTTT. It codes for CASSPVTVAGGDSPLHF.

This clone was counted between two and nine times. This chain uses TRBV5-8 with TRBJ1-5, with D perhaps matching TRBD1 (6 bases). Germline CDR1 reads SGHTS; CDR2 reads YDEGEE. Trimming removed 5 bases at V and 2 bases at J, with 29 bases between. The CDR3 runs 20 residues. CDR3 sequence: CASRFGGANGEIEGNQPQHF. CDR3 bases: TGTGCCAGCAGATTTGGGGGGGCTAACGGAGAAATTGAGGGCAATCAGCCCCAGCATTTT.

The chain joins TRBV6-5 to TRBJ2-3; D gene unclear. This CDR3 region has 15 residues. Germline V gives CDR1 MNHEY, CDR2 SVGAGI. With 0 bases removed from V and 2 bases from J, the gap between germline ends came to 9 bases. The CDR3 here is CASSYSPGITDTQYF. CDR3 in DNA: TGTGCCAGCAGTTACTCACCCGGTATCACAGATACGCAGTATTTT.

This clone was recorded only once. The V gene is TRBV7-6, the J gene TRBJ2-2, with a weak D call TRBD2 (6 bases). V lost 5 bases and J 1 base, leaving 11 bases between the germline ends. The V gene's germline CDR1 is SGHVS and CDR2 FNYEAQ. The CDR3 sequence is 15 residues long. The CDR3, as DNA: TGTGCCAGCAGCGCGGGTAGCGGGAACACCGGGGAGCTGTTTTTT. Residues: CASSAGSGNTGELFF.

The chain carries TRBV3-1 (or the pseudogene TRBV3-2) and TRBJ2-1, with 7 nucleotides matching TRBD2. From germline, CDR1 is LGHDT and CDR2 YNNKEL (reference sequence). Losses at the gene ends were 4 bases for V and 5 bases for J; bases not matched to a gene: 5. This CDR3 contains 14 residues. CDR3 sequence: CASSRGGVNNEQFF. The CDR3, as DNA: TGTGCCAGCAGCCGCGGGGGAGTCAACAATGAGCAGTTCTTC.

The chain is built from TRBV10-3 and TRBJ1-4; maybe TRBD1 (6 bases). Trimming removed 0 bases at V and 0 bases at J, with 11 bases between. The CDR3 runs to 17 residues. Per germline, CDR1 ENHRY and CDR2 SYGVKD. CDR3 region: CAISESQGSSTNEKLFF. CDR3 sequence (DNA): TGTGCCATCAGTGAGTCACAGGGTTCGTCAACTAATGAAAAACTGTTTTTT.

The CDR3 loop reads CASSQIMNTEAFF. For the CDR3, the DNA is TGTGCCAGCAGTCAGATTATGAACACTGAAGCTTTCTTT. J is TRBJ1-1 and V is TRBV12-3 or TRBV12-4, with no clear D. The V end was cut by 5 bases, the J end by 0 bases, with 7 bases between. The CDR3 spans 13 residues.

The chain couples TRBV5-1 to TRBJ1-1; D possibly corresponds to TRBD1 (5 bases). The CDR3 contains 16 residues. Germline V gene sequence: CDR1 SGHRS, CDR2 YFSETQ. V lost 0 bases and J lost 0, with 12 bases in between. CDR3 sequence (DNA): TGCGCCAGCAGCTTGGTGGGGCGCCCTATGAACACTGAAGCTTTCTTT. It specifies CASSLVGRPMNTEAFF.

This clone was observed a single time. For the CDR3, the DNA is TGTGCCATCAGCCTCCGGGACAGGGGTCACACCGGGGAGCTGTTTTTT. This translates into CAISLRDRGHTGELFF. The chain links TRBV10-3 to TRBJ2-2; 10 bases agree with TRBD1. With V trimmed by 6 bases and J by 3 bases, 7 bases remained unmatched. This CDR3 has 16 residues. Germline lookup yields CDR1 ENHRY and CDR2 SYGVKD.

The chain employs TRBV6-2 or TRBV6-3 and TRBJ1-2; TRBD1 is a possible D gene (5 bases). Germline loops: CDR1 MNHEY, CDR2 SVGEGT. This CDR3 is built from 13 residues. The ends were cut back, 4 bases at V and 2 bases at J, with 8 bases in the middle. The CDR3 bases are TGTGCCAGCAGTTCAGCAGGGAACTATGGCTACACCTTC. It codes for CASSSAGNYGYTF.

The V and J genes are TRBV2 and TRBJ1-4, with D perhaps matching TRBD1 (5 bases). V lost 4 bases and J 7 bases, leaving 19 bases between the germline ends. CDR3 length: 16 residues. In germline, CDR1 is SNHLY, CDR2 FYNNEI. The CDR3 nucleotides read TGTGCCAGCAGTGGGGGTGCAGGGCCCAAGGTTGAAAAACTGTTTTTT. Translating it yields CASSGGAGPKVEKLFF.

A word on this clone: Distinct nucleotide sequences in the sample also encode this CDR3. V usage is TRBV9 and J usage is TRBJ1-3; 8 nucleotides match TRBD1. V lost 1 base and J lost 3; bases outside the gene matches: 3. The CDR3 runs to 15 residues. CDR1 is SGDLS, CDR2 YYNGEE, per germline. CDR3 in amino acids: CASSVQGAIGNTIYF. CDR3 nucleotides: TGTGCCAGCAGCGTACAGGGGGCGATTGGAAACACCATATATTTT.

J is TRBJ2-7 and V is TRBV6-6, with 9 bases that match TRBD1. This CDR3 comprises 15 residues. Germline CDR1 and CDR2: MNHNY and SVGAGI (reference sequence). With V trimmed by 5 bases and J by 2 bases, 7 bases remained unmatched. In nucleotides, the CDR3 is TGTGCCAGCAGTCCTTCGGGACAGGGCGCCTACGAGCAGTACTTC. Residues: CASSPSGQGAYEQYF.

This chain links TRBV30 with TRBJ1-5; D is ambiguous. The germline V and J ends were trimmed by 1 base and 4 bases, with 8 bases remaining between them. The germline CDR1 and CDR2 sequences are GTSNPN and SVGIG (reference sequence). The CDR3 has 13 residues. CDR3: CAWSEQTNQPQHF. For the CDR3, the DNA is TGTGCCTGGAGTGAACAGACAAATCAGCCCCAGCATTTT.

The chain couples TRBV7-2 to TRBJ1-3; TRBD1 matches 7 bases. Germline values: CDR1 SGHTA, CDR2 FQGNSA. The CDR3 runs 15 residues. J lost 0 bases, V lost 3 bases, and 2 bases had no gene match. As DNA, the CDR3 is TGTGCCAGCAGCTTGGACAGGAACTCTGGAAACACCATATATTTT. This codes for CASSLDRNSGNTIYF.